Presented here are 22 T cell receptor beta chains from one specimen sequenced in a study of T-cell memory formation after mild COVID-19. MiXCR was run by TCRdb on the 5' RACE reads, yielding one entry per CDR3 protein. Of under 250,000 distinct CDR3 sequences listed, 9.5% to 10% are singletons. The source material was PBMCs or a T cell subset sorted from them (not recorded which). These receptors originate from a young man who had mild COVID-19 (a few samples of this study predate the infection). Cell type and time point are not known.

At least ten counts were recorded for this clonotype. The J gene is TRBJ2-3, the V gene TRBV4-3; 14 bases line up with TRBD2. Unmatched junction bases numbered 8, after V lost 3 bases and J lost 0 bases. CDR3 length: 19 amino acids. Germline V gene data show CDR1 as LGHNA and CDR2 as YSLEER. The CDR3: CASSHRTGLAGESTDTQYF. The CDR3 DNA follows: TGCGCCAGCAGCCACCGCACGGGACTAGCGGGGGAAAGCACAGATACGCAGTATTTT.

The chain joins TRBV18 to TRBJ2-1; 7 nucleotides agree with TRBD1. Germline assignment: CDR1 KGHSH and CDR2 LQKENI. The CDR3 has 14 amino acids. With V trimmed by 1 base and J by 5 bases, 2 bases remained unmatched. DNA for the CDR3: TGTGCCAGCTCACCACGTGACAGGGACAATGAGCAGTTCTTC. This sequence encodes CASSPRDRDNEQFF.

In its sample, this clonotype was seen many times. The J gene is TRBJ2-3, the V gene TRBV20-1, with D possibly being TRBD2 (6 bases). The germline V gene has CDR1 DFQATT and CDR2 SNEGSKA (reference sequence). CDR3 length equals 13 residues. Trimming removed 6 bases at V and 0 bases at J, with 10 bases between. This chain's CDR3 is CSARGTSTDTQYF. The DNA for the CDR3 is TGCAGTGCCCGAGGGACTAGCACAGATACGCAGTATTTT.

This clonotype occurred a few times. The chain links TRBV18 to TRBJ1-3; no reliable D call. The CDR3 runs 15 residues. CDR1 is KGHSH, CDR2 LQKENI, per germline. V lost 3 bases to trimming and J lost 0 bases, with 9 bases between them. The CDR3 sequence is CASSPTSFSGNTIYF. The CDR3, as DNA: TGTGCCAGCTCACCGACGAGTTTCTCTGGAAACACCATATATTTT.

The chain uses TRBV20-1 and TRBJ1-2; 7 nucleotides match TRBD1. Losses at the gene ends were 1 base for V and 0 bases for J; bases not matched to a gene: 2. Germline V gives CDR1 DFQATT, CDR2 SNEGSKA (reference sequence). The CDR3 spans 14 residues. The DNA for the CDR3 is TGCAGTGCTAGAGGTCAGGGGGCTAACTATGGCTACACCTTC. Amino acids: CSARGQGANYGYTF.

This clonotype was detected many times. The chain recombines TRBV5-1 with TRBJ2-5, with 7 bases that match TRBD1. Germline trimming cut 2 bases from V and 3 bases from J; bases unmatched to any gene: 7. The germline CDR1 and CDR2 sequences are SGHRS and YFSETQ. This CDR3 comprises 15 residues. CDR3 nucleotides: TGCGCCAGCAGCTTCGGACCTGGGACAGAAGAGACCCAGTACTTC. Amino acids: CASSFGPGTEETQYF.

V usage is TRBV4-1 and J usage is TRBJ1-2, with 8 bases lining up with TRBD1. V lost 1 base to trimming and J lost 4 bases; unmatched junction nucleotides: 5. Per germline, CDR1 MGHRA and CDR2 YSYEKL. The CDR3 spans 15 residues. The CDR3 protein is CASSQGGQEIYGYTF. CDR3 DNA sequence: TGCGCCAGCAGCCAAGGGGGACAGGAGATCTATGGCTACACCTTC.

The chain employs TRBV18 and TRBJ1-1; tentatively, D is TRBD1 (5 bases). The germline V and J ends were trimmed by 3 bases and 6 bases, with 14 bases remaining between them. The CDR3 is 14 amino acids. The germline gives CDR1 KGHSH, CDR2 LQKENI. For the CDR3, the DNA is TGTGCCAGCTCACCTTTGGGACTCGACCCTGAAGCTTTCTTT. Translated: CASSPLGLDPEAFF.

This clonotype was observed a few times. CDR3: CASSPDRAGQPQHF. In nucleotides, the CDR3 is TGTGCCAGCAGCCCAGACAGGGCGGGTCAGCCCCAGCATTTT. The chain is built from TRBV7-2 and TRBJ1-5; TRBD1 matches at 7 bases. This CDR3 has 14 residues. The trim removed 5 bases at V and 6 bases at J, leaving 7 bases unmatched. Per germline, CDR1 SGHTA and CDR2 FQGNSA.

V gene TRBV18 combines with J gene TRBJ1-4, with D maybe TRBD1 (5 bases). Trimming removed 2 bases at V and 8 bases at J, with 9 bases between. The V gene's germline CDR1 is KGHSH and CDR2 LQKENI. The CDR3 loop spans 13 amino acids. DNA for the CDR3: TGTGCCAGCTCACCAGGGGCCTCGGAAAAACTGTTTTTT. Its translation: CASSPGASEKLFF. The full variable domain, rest sourced from reference TRBV18 and TRBJ1-4, is NAGVMQNPRHLVRRRGQEARLRCSPMKGHSHVYWYRQLPEEGLKFMVYLQKENIIDESGMPKERFSAEFPKEGPSILRIQQVVRGDSAAYFCASSPGASEKLFFGSGTQLSVL.

This clonotype occurred a few times. The rearrangement links TRBV2 to TRBJ2-3, with a possible D match to TRBD1 (6 bases). In germline, CDR1 is SNHLY, CDR2 FYNNEI. The V and J ends lost 10 bases and 3 bases respectively, with 14 bases between them. The CDR3 has 13 amino acids. CDR3 DNA sequence: TGTGCCACTACCACAGGGTTGACAGATACGCAGTATTTT. Translating it yields CATTTGLTDTQYF.

This clonotype was recorded a few times. The chain couples TRBV20-1 to TRBJ2-7, with TRBD1 matching 8 bases. The ends lost 4 bases at V and 2 bases at J; junction bases unmatched: 16. The CDR3 runs 17 residues. The germline gives CDR1 DFQATT, CDR2 SNEGSKA (reference sequence). The CDR3 region is CSATYTGGSAQPYEQYF. The CDR3 DNA is TGCAGTGCTACCTATACAGGGGGAAGCGCACAACCCTACGAGCAGTACTTC.

The sample holds many counts of this clonotype. V usage is TRBV29-1 and J usage is TRBJ1-3, with D possibly being TRBD1 (5 bases). V was trimmed by 8 bases and J by 0 bases, leaving 17 bases between them. The germline V gene has CDR1 SQVTM and CDR2 ANQGSEA. CDR3 length equals 15 residues. CDR3 in DNA: TGCAGCCCGACTATGGGGGGAACCTCTGGAAACACCATATATTTT. Amino acids: CSPTMGGTSGNTIYF.

This clonotype was counted a few times. The rearrangement uses TRBV28 and TRBJ1-5; 12 bases fit TRBD1. Looked up from germline, CDR1 is MDHEN and CDR2 is SYDVKM. After removal of 7 bases from V and 11 bases from J, the junction contained 12 bases not matched to a gene. The CDR3 extends over 15 amino acids. The CDR3 bases are TGTGCCAGCACCCTCCTAGGGACAGGGGGCCTGTCCCAGCATTTT. Its translation: CASTLLGTGGLSQHF.

This clonotype was picked up a small number of times. The chain couples TRBV20-1 to TRBJ1-5, with D tentatively TRBD1 (6 bases). The length of the CDR3 is 13 residues. Trimming removed 1 base from V and 6 bases from J, with 10 bases in between. Germline V lookup: CDR1 DFQATT, CDR2 SNEGSKA (reference sequence). For the CDR3, the DNA is TGCAGTGCTAGAGCGGGGGCGGGTCAGCCCCAGCATTTT. Protein product: CSARAGAGQPQHF.

This clonotype was seen only a few times. This chain links TRBV7-2 with TRBJ2-2; D is possibly TRBD2 (5 bases). The CDR3 contains 14 residues. V was cut by 2 bases and J by 6 bases, with 10 bases left in between. In germline, CDR1 is SGHTA, CDR2 FQGNSA. CDR3 DNA sequence: TGTGCCAGCAGCTTAATTGGAGGACCCGGGGAGCTGTTTTTT. The encoded protein is CASSLIGGPGELFF.

V and J are TRBV7-2 and TRBJ1-2; weak D call: TRBD1 (6 bases). V shed 5 bases and J shed 6 bases, with 10 bases lying between them. CDR3 length: 12 amino acids. Per the germline V gene, CDR1 is SGHTA and CDR2 is FQGNSA. The CDR3: CASSPYRDGYTF. CDR3 in DNA: TGTGCCAGCAGCCCCTACAGGGATGGCTACACCTTC.

Ten or more counts support this clonotype. The chain has TRBV12-3 or TRBV12-4 and TRBJ1-2; 8 bases are shared with TRBD1. The V segment lost 6 bases and the J segment 1 base; nucleotides outside the gene matches: 7. The CDR3 contains 15 residues. The CDR3 region is CASRDTGGGNYGYTF. The CDR3 coding sequence is TGTGCCAGCAGGGATACAGGGGGTGGTAACTATGGCTACACCTTC.

J is TRBJ2-6 and V is TRBV14; D not resolved. CDR1 is SGHDN and CDR2 is FVKESK in the germline V gene. V lost 5 bases and J 0 bases, leaving 8 bases between the germline ends. The CDR3 is 15 amino acids. CDR3 DNA: TGTGCCAGCAGCTACCAGAGCTCTGGGGCCAACGTCCTGACTTTC. Its translation: CASSYQSSGANVLTF.

The chain combines TRBV11-1 with TRBJ2-3; D is possibly TRBD1 (5 bases). Germline CDR1 SGHAT, CDR2 FQDESV (reference sequence). The CDR3 has 16 amino acids. Trimming cost V 5 bases and J 2 bases, with 17 bases left between them. The CDR3: CASSILQGILTDTQYF. CDR3 nucleotides: TGTGCCAGCAGCATACTGCAGGGTATTCTCACAGATACGCAGTATTTT.

The chain uses TRBV4-1 and TRBJ1-1, with 9 bases fitting TRBD1. CDR1 is MGHRA, CDR2 YSYEKL, per germline. The J segment lost 3 bases and the V segment lost 0 bases, leaving 8 bases of the junction unmatched. The CDR3 contains 17 residues. CDR3 protein: CASSQDPPTGGYTEAFF. The CDR3, as DNA: TGCGCCAGCAGCCAAGATCCCCCGACAGGGGGTTACACTGAAGCTTTCTTT.

The J gene is TRBJ2-5, the V gene TRBV11-2; D may be TRBD1 (7 bases). The CDR3 loop spans 17 amino acids. Trimming removed 4 bases from V and 4 bases from J, with 22 bases in between. Germline CDR1 SGHAT, CDR2 FQNNGV. The CDR3 DNA reads TGTGCCAGCAGCTCGAGAGGGGGCGGGGTGGGGCGAGAGACCCAGTACTTC. It specifies CASSSRGGGVGRETQYF.